These T cell receptor beta chains were read from a single sample in a study of T cell changes during pregnancy in multiple sclerosis. TCRdb keeps only in-frame clones here, not all; method: immunoSEQ multiplex PCR. The data show under 55,000 clones, approximately 94% seen once. This specimen consisted of CD4+ T cells from peripheral blood mononuclear cells, obtained in the third trimester of pregnancy. All receptors derive from a female donor with multiple sclerosis, enrolled in a pregnancy study. CDR3s include the opening cysteine and the closing phenylalanine or tryptophan. The order of the fields is V gene, CDR3 protein.

>TRBV5-1
CASSLITGAALDTQYF
>TRBV25-1
CASTPRGVGTGELFF
>TRBV6-1
CASSEGRGGRETQYF
>TRBV5-4
CASSRTSSNEQFF
>TRBV19
CASSIDRVRGYTF
>TRBV5-1
CASSLAGGDTEAFF
>TRBV7-6
CASSSPTVGEAFF
>TRBV9
CASGKTGKGGSEQFF
>TRBV2
CASGRDRGAPLHF
>TRBV25-1
CASNSGTDTQYF
>TRBV6-5
CASKQAMRSWPQHF
>TRBV7-9
CASSPLREKEETQYF
>TRBV4-3
CASSQDHLAGGYTDTQYF
>TRBV7-8
CASSPRDRDYTEAFF
>TRBV2
CASTVTAINEKLFF
>TRBV29-1
CSSLGVPTEAFF
>TRBV7-2
CASSSAGDRRNTIYF
>TRBV19
CASSLRGGNQPQHF
>TRBV5-1
CASSSGKETQYF
>TRBV6-1
CASSEQGRNTEAFF
>TRBV6-5
CASSYPRTGGKETQYF
>TRBV18
CASSTGTGHNQPQHF
>TRBV15
CATSTRTGVETQYF
>TRBV19
CASSRSAPGYEQFF
>TRBV5-6
CASSLAGGKETQYF